Each of the 6 T cell receptor beta chains below was sequenced from the same sample in a study of T cell repertoires in aging, cancer and after chemotherapy (dated by TCRdb to the late 2010s). Genomic DNA extracted from peripheral blood, rather than sorted cells or RNA, was used as the source for amplification of TCR beta rearrangements. These reads were obtained on an Illumina MiSeq. Multiplex touch-down PCR with a mixed TRB-A/B primer pool was used to amplify rearranged TRB sequences covering the V, D and J segments. TCRdb handled the public reads itself, with Q25 trimming in fastp and clone calling in MiXCR, and kept productive beta chains. Each entry is one CDR3 protein sequence, shown with its most common DNA and genes. The sample table shows about 14,000 distinct CDR3 sequences, and around 23% are seen once. The biggest ten clones account for 45% to 55% of the sample. The specimen was blood. The receptors originated from a human donor in good health.

The chain uses TRBV20-1 and TRBJ1-1; 9 nucleotides line up with TRBD1. The junction had 5 bases not matched to a gene; V was cut back by 2 bases and J by 1 base. CDR3 length: 15 residues. Germline CDR1 reads DFQATT; CDR2 reads SNEGSKA (reference sequence). CDR3 DNA sequence: TGCAGTGCTAGATACAGGGGGCGAGCGAACACTGAAGCTTTCTTT. Translation gives CSARYRGRANTEAFF.

This chain uses TRBV6-2 or TRBV6-3 with TRBJ2-7, with D tentatively TRBD2 (5 bases). V lost 6 bases to trimming and J lost 3 bases, with 12 bases between them. The CDR3 is 13 amino acids. Germline V gene data show CDR1 as MNHEY and CDR2 as SVGEGT. CDR3 bases: TGTGCCAGCAGGGGAGCCACCCACTACGAGCAGTACTTC. Protein product: CASRGATHYEQYF.

This clonotype has only a few counts. The chain employs TRBV28 and TRBJ1-3; tentatively, D is TRBD1 (6 bases). CDR1 and CDR2 from the germline V gene are MDHEN and SYDVKM. V shed 6 bases and J shed 6 bases, with 9 bases lying between them. The CDR3 is 12 residues long. CDR3 coding DNA: TGTGCCAGCAGGCGACAGGCAAACACCATATATTTT. It translates to CASRRQANTIYF.

V and J are TRBV18 and TRBJ2-3, with D possibly TRBD2 on 7 matching bases. Per germline, CDR1 KGHSH and CDR2 LQKENI. The CDR3 sequence is 14 residues long. Trimming stripped 2 bases from V and 10 bases from J, with 16 bases between. This CDR3 reads CASSPSQEGGAQYF. In nucleotides, the CDR3 is TGTGCCAGCTCACCATCCCAGGAGGGGGGGGCGCAGTATTTT. The variable domain in full, completed from reference TRBV18 and TRBJ2-3, reads NAGVMQNPRHLVRRRGQEARLRCSPMKGHSHVYWYRQLPEEGLKFMVYLQKENIIDESGMPKERFSAEFPKEGPSILRIQQVVRGDSAAYFCASSPSQEGGAQYFGPGTRLTVL.

This chain joins TRBV7-2 and TRBJ2-5; D is unresolved. In germline, CDR1 is SGHTA, CDR2 FQGNSA. Trimming removed 0 bases from V and 4 bases from J, with 6 bases in between. The CDR3 loop spans 13 amino acids. The CDR3 protein is CASSLANRETQYF. CDR3 DNA: TGTGCCAGCAGCTTAGCTAACCGAGAGACCCAGTACTTC.

This clonotype has just a few counts. The V and J genes are TRBV10-3 and TRBJ1-1; D unclear. In germline, CDR1 is ENHRY, CDR2 SYGVKD. Trimming removed 6 bases from V and 1 base from J, with 3 bases in between. The CDR3 has 11 residues. The DNA for the CDR3 is TGTGCCATCAGCCGGAACACTGAAGCTTTCTTT. This codes for CAISRNTEAFF.